This T cell receptor beta chain was captured by sequencing in a study of CXCR3-negative and CXCR3-positive naive CD8 T cells. There are 15 residues in the CDR3. CDR1 and CDR2 (germline): ENHRY, SYGVKD. The authors prepared UMI-labeled TRB cDNA libraries by 5' RACE. TCRdb re-analyzed the 5' RACE reads; it lists each CDR3 protein once, without DNA. Recorded for this sample: some 130,000 distinct CDR3 sequences. This receptor was taken from a human donor in good health. Some clones in this sample may be carry-over from other donors' samples. The sample was naive CXCR3- CD8+ T cells from blood. Subset indicated: CD45RO-CCR7+CD27+CD95- naive CD8+ T cells lacking CXCR3 (TNR3-). The chain combines TRBV10-3 with TRBJ1-1; with no DNA, the TCRdb D assignment of TRBD1 cannot be verified. This CDR3 is CAISVDEGARTEAFF.